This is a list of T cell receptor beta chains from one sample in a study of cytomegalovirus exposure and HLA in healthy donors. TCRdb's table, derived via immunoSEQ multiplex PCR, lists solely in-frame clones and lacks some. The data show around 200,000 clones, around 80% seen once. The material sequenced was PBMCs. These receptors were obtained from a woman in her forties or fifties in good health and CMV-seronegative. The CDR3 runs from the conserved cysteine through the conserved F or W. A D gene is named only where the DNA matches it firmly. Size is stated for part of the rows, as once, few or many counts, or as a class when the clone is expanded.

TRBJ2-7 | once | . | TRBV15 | CATGRDYEQYF | TGTGCCACCGGACGGGACTACGAGCAGTACTTC
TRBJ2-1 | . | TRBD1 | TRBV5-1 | CASSWGQGAGPYNEQFF | TGCGCCAGCAGCTGGGGGCAGGGGGCTGGACCTTACAATGAGCAGTTCTTC
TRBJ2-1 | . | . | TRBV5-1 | CASSLVSYNEQFF | TGCGCCAGCAGCTTGGTGAGCTACAATGAGCAGTTCTTC
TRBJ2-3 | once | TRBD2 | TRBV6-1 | CASTERGLGADTQYF | TGTGCCAGCACCGAAAGGGGACTAGGAGCAGATACGCAGTATTTT
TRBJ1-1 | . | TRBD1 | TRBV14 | CASSPLEGRGQTEAFF | TGTGCCAGCAGCCCTCTAGAGGGCAGGGGGCAAACTGAAGCTTTCTTT
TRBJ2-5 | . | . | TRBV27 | CASSLSAAGVETQYF | TGTGCCAGCAGTTTATCGGCGGCGGGTGTGGAGACCCAGTACTTC
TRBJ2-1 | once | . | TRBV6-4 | CASSPAGGRSYNEQFF | TGTGCCAGCAGTCCCGCCGGAGGCCGATCCTACAATGAGCAGTTCTTC
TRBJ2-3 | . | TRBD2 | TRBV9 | CASSVVSSGSTDTQYF | TGTGCCAGCAGCGTAGTATCTAGCGGATCGACAGATACGCAGTATTTT
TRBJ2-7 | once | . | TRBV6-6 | CASSYSPLGQGYEQYF | TGTGCCAGCAGTTATTCCCCGCTGGGACAAGGCTACGAGCAGTACTTC
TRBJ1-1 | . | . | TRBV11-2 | CASSSQTLAFF | TGTGCCAGCAGCTCCCAGACACTGGCTTTCTTT
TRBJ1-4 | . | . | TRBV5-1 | CASSLLRATNEKLFF | TGCGCCAGCAGCTTGCTCAGGGCCACTAATGAAAAACTGTTTTTT
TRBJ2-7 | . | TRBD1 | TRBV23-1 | CASRGPGQGEYEQYF | TGCGCCAGCAGGGGGCCGGGACAGGGAGAATACGAGCAGTACTTC
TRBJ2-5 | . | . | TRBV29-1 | CSVGLRVQETQYF | TGCAGCGTTGGTTTGCGGGTTCAAGAGACCCAGTACTTC
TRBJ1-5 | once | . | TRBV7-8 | CASSLTTVSNQPQHF | TGTGCCAGCAGCTTAACGACAGTTAGCAATCAGCCCCAGCATTTT
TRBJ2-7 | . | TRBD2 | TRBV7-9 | CSSSHSGRGDEQYF | TGTTCCAGCAGCCATAGCGGGAGAGGTGACGAGCAGTACTTC
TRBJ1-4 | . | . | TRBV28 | CASSPSSQGNEKLFF | TGTGCCAGCAGTCCCTCTTCTCAGGGTAATGAAAAACTGTTTTTT
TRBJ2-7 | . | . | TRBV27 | CASSLSRGWIYEQYF | TGTGCCAGCAGTTTATCAAGGGGATGGATCTACGAGCAGTACTTC
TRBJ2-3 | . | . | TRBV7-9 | CASSFRLSTDTQYF | TGTGCCAGCAGCTTCAGACTGAGCACAGATACGCAGTATTTT
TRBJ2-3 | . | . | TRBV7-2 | CASSLGSVADTQYF | TGTGCCAGCAGCTTAGGTAGCGTCGCAGATACGCAGTATTTT
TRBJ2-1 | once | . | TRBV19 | CASSINRVDEQFF | TGTGCCAGTAGTATTAACAGGGTTGATGAGCAGTTCTTC
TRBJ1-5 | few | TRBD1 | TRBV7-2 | CASSLNTGGLNQPQHF | TGTGCCAGCAGCTTAAATACAGGGGGTTTGAATCAGCCCCAGCATTTT
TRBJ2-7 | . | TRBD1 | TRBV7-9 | CASSSIGQGENYEQYF | TGTGCCAGCAGCTCAATTGGACAGGGCGAAAACTACGAGCAGTACTTC
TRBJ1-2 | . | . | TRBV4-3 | CASSQERGREGGYTF | TGCGCCAGCAGCCAAGAGCGGGGAAGAGAGGGTGGCTACACCTTC
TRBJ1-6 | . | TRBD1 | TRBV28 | CASKPGTGRNSPLHF | TGTGCCAGCAAGCCAGGGACAGGGAGGAATTCACCCCTCCACTTT
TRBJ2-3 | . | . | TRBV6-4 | CASSDSRDTQYF | TGTGCCAGCAGTGACTCCCGAGATACGCAGTATTTT
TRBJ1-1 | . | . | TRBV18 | CASLARVSESEAFF | TGTGCCAGCTTAGCACGCGTGTCTGAGAGTGAAGCTTTCTTT
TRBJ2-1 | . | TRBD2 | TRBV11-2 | CASSPSGAGGLEQFF | TGTGCCAGCAGCCCCAGTGGGGCCGGGGGGTTGGAGCAGTTCTTC
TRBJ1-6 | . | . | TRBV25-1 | CASSAYRDNSPLHF | TGTGCCAGCAGTGCGTACAGAGATAATTCCCCCCTCCACTTT
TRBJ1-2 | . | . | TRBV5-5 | CASSWYSNYGYTF | TGTGCCAGCAGCTGGTACAGTAACTATGGCTACACCTTC
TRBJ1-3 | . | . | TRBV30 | CAWSEFRDTAGNTIYF | TGTGCCTGGAGTGAGTTTCGGGACACCGCTGGAAACACCATATATTTT
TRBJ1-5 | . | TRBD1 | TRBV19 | CASSGNRDRGNQPQHF | TGTGCCAGTAGTGGTAACCGGGACAGAGGCAATCAGCCCCAGCATTTT
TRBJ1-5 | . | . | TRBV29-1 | CSVRWGSNQPQHF | TGCAGCGTCAGGTGGGGCAGCAATCAGCCCCAGCATTTT
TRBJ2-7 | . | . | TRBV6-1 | CASSPAGSYEQYF | TGTGCCAGCAGTCCCGCCGGGTCCTACGAGCAGTACTTC
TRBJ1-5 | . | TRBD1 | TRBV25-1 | CASQGTAYQPQHF | TGTGCCAGCCAAGGGACAGCCTATCAGCCCCAGCATTTT
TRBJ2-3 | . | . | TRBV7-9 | CASSTGTPDTDTQYF | TGTGCCAGCAGCACCGGGACTCCAGACACAGATACGCAGTATTTT
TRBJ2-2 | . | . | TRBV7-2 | CASSVRGAQTGELFF | TGTGCCAGCAGCGTACGTGGGGCGCAAACCGGGGAGCTGTTTTTT
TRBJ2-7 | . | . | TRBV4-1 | CASSRGEGEYEQYF | TGCGCCAGCAGCCGAGGGGAGGGGGAATACGAGCAGTACTTC
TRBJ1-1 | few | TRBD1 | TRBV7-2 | CASSLSGGGTEAFF | TGTGCCAGCAGCTTGTCAGGGGGTGGGACTGAAGCTTTCTTT
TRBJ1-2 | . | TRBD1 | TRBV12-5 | CASGLARTGTWSGYTF | TGTGCTAGTGGTTTGGCTAGGACAGGGACGTGGAGTGGCTACACCTTC
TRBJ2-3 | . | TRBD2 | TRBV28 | CASSFPLGLAGNTDTQYF | TGTGCCAGCAGTTTCCCTCTTGGACTAGCGGGAAACACAGATACGCAGTATTTT
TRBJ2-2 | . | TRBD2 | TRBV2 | CAGGPSGNTGELFF | TGTGCCGGAGGTCCTAGCGGGAACACCGGGGAGCTGTTTTTT
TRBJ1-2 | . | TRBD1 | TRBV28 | CASSSEGARGYTF | TGTGCCAGCAGTTCCGAGGGGGCTCGTGGCTACACCTTC
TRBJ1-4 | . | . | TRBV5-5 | CASSLAGGTTNEKLFF | TGTGCCAGCAGCTTGGCGGGGGGTACAACTAATGAAAAACTGTTTTTT
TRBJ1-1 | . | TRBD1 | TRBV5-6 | CASSLVDRVTLEAFF | TGTGCCAGCAGCTTGGTAGACAGGGTAACACTCGAAGCTTTCTTT
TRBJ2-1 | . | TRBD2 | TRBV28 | CASSFLAGTGEQFF | TGTGCCAGCAGTTTCCTAGCGGGTACGGGGGAGCAGTTCTTC
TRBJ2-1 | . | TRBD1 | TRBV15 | CATSGDRFNEQFF | TGTGCCACCAGCGGGGACAGATTCAATGAGCAGTTCTTC
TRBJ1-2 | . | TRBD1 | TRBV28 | CASRPGTGKDYTF | TGTGCCAGCAGGCCCGGGACAGGGAAGGACTACACCTTC
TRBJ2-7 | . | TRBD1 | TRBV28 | CASSPRTGRGYEQYF | TGTGCCAGCAGTCCCCGGACAGGGCGAGGCTACGAGCAGTACTTC
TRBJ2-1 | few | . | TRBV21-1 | CASSKHGRAYNEQFF | TGTGCCAGCAGCAAACACGGGAGGGCTTACAATGAGCAGTTCTTC
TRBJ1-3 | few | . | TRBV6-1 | CASISGGNTIYF | TGTGCCAGCATTTCGGGTGGAAACACCATATATTTT